This record concerns one T cell receptor beta chain sequence. What it binds is not known. The junction shows a germline mismatch at one end, possibly a read error. This sample is part of a study of cytomegalovirus exposure and HLA in healthy donors. Study-wide findings and caveats: Analysis performed later found more than 15,000 TCR beta sequences associated with HLA alleles at 0.05 false discovery rate. Among CMV-associated TCR beta chains, most appeared HLA-restricted in a later analysis.

Use of 60 Vbeta and 13 Jbeta primers characterized the PCR. Sequencing was performed with immunoSEQ multiplex PCR; in TCRdb, only in-frame clones are kept and a portion is missing. The sample carries under 200,000 clones, around two thirds recorded once. The TCR was taken from a middle-aged man in good health and CMV-seronegative. Specimen: PBMCs.

The CDR3 sequence is CSSSPSAAGYGYTF. For the CDR3, the DNA is TGTTCCAGCAGCCCCTCAGCAGCAGGTTATGGCTACACCTTC. The chain is built from TRBV7-9 and TRBJ1-2; D remains ambiguous. The CDR3 spans 14 residues. The germline CDR1 and CDR2 sequences are SEHNR and FQNEAQ (reference sequence).